One sample yielded the 31 T cell receptor beta chains listed below, sequenced in a study of blood T cells in healthy people across ages. Combining a sample-barcoded 5' primer with a J-beta primer mix, a second PCR ran for 7 to 11 cycles. TCRdb analysed the 5' RACE reads with MiXCR anew, one entry per CDR3 protein. The sample yields hundreds of thousands of distinct CDR3 sequences, 35% to 40% seen once. Material for sequencing was blood. These receptors were taken from a man aged 18-30 years in good health.

In the case of this clonotype: A read error may be the cause here, since a much bigger clone is one base away. The chain employs TRBV20-1 and TRBJ2-1; D possibly corresponds to TRBD1 (6 bases). Looked up from germline, CDR1 is DFQATT and CDR2 is SNEGSKA (reference sequence). The CDR3 has 14 residues. Trimming cost V 5 bases and J 10 bases, with 21 bases left between them. CDR3 region: CSARTGSLAYEQFF. DNA of the CDR3: TGCAGTGCTCGAACAGGGTCATTAGCCTACGAGCAGTTCTTC.

This clonotype showed up many times. V usage is TRBV7-2 and J usage is TRBJ2-3; 7 bases align to TRBD1. J gave up 2 bases and V 5 bases, and 7 bases lay outside the gene matches. The CDR3 loop spans 15 amino acids. Per germline, CDR1 SGHTA and CDR2 FQGNSA. This CDR3 reads CASSAKGQVTDTQYF. As DNA, the CDR3 is TGTGCCAGCAGCGCAAAAGGACAGGTCACAGATACGCAGTATTTT. The complete variable domain, with remaining parts taken from reference TRBV7-2 and TRBJ2-3, reads GAGVSQSPSNKVTEKGKDVELRCDPISGHTALYWYRQSLGQGLEFLIYFQGNSAPDKSGLPSDRFSAERTGGSVSTLTIQRTQQEDSAVYLCASSAKGQVTDTQYFGPGTRLTVL.

The V gene is TRBV6-2 or TRBV6-3, the J gene TRBJ2-1, with D perhaps matching TRBD1 or TRBD2 (6 bases each). This CDR3 region has 15 residues. CDR1 and CDR2 from the germline V gene are MNHEY and SVGEGT. The V gene lost 6 bases and the J gene lost 3 bases, with 15 bases spanning the gap. The CDR3 sequence: CASRSGAEYYNEQFF. CDR3 sequence (DNA): TGTGCCAGCAGGTCGGGGGCTGAATACTACAATGAGCAGTTCTTC.

The table lists this clonotype with many counts. An end of the junction does not agree with germline; a read error may underlie this. The chain combines TRBV7-9 with TRBJ1-2; the D is unclear. Germline V gene lookup returns CDR1 SEHNR and CDR2 FQNEAQ (reference sequence). CDR3 length: 14 amino acids. The CDR3 spells CASSLGSGNYGYTF. CDR3 DNA: TGTGCCAGCAGCTTAGGATCGGGGAACTACGGCTACACCTTC.

The rearrangement links TRBV5-4 to TRBJ2-2, with D uncertain. CDR1 and CDR2 (germline): SGHNT, YYREEE (reference sequence). The V end was cut by 1 base, the J end by 3 bases, with 10 bases between. The CDR3 totals 15 residues. CDR3 nucleotide sequence: TGTGCCAGCAGCTTGAGGGTTGGGGACACCGGGGAGCTGTTTTTT. This sequence encodes CASSLRVGDTGELFF.

This clonotype was seen a handful of times. The J gene is TRBJ1-2, the V gene TRBV20-1; a possible D gene is TRBD1 (5 bases). The germline V and J ends were trimmed by 1 base and 5 bases, with 14 bases remaining between them. Germline V gene data show CDR1 as DFQATT and CDR2 as SNEGSKA (reference sequence). The CDR3 totals 14 residues. CDR3 nucleotide sequence: TGCAGTGCTAGAGGCGTACAGGTTCCTTATGGCTACACCTTC. Amino acid sequence: CSARGVQVPYGYTF.

V gene TRBV5-1 combines with J gene TRBJ1-1; D is possibly TRBD1 (5 bases). The CDR3 is 13 amino acids. Trimming stripped 4 bases from V and 4 bases from J, with 11 bases between. In germline, CDR1 is SGHRS, CDR2 YFSETQ. CDR3 sequence (DNA): TGCGCCAGCAGCGAGCAGGGACTCACTGAAGCTTTCTTT. Residues: CASSEQGLTEAFF. The whole variable domain, remainder taken from reference TRBV5-1 and TRBJ1-1, is KAGVTQTPRYLIKTRGQQVTLSCSPISGHRSVSWYQQTPGQGLQFLFEYFSETQRNKGNFPGRFSGRQFSNSRSEMNVSTLELGDSALYLCASSEQGLTEAFFGQGTRLTVV.

The chain combines TRBV7-2 with TRBJ1-2; D ambiguous. Germline V gives CDR1 SGHTA, CDR2 FQGNSA. The length of the CDR3 is 13 residues. V was cut by 1 base and J by 2 bases, with 5 bases left in between. CDR3 in amino acids: CASSLELNYGYTF. The CDR3 coding sequence is TGTGCCAGCAGCTTAGAACTGAACTATGGCTACACCTTC.

This sequence joins TRBV5-4 and TRBJ1-1, with no clear D. V shed 3 bases and J shed 7 bases, with 13 bases lying between them. The CDR3 contains 13 residues. The germline V gene has CDR1 SGHNT and CDR2 YYREEE (reference sequence). The CDR3 bases are TGTGCCAGCAGCTCCCGGGAATCGCGTGAAGCTTTCTTT. Protein sequence: CASSSRESREAFF.

The sample holds many counts of this clonotype. The chain has TRBV29-1 and TRBJ2-4; D tentatively fits TRBD1 or TRBD2 (7 bases each). With 4 bases removed from V and 7 bases from J, the gap between germline ends came to 11 bases. This CDR3 is built from 12 residues. Looked up from germline, CDR1 is SQVTM and CDR2 is ANQGSEA. The CDR3: CSVGQGGNIQYF. The CDR3 nucleotides read TGCAGCGTTGGTCAGGGGGGGAACATTCAGTACTTC.

This clonotype has at least ten counts. The chain is built from TRBV10-3 and TRBJ2-3, with 9 bases matching TRBD1. CDR3 size: 16 residues. J was trimmed by 0 bases and V by 5 bases; bases with no gene match: 6. The germline gives CDR1 ENHRY, CDR2 SYGVKD. The CDR3 DNA reads as TGTGCCATCAGTAAAAAGGACAGGGGCAGCACAGATACGCAGTATTTT. Protein sequence: CAISKKDRGSTDTQYF.

This clonotype turned up a few times. The chain is built from TRBV12-3 or TRBV12-4 and TRBJ1-2; 7 bases are shared with TRBD1. The CDR3 contains 14 residues. V lost 3 bases to trimming and J lost 4 bases; unmatched junction nucleotides: 5. CDR3 protein: CASSFGGTAYGYTF. Here the CDR3 DNA reads TGTGCCAGCAGTTTCGGAGGGACAGCCTATGGCTACACCTTC.

This clonotype was counted between two and nine times. The genes are TRBV5-5 and TRBJ1-1; perhaps TRBD1 as D (6 bases). Germline values: CDR1 SGHKS, CDR2 YYEKEE (reference sequence). Trimming pared 7 bases from V and 6 bases from J, leaving 16 bases between. This CDR3 is 13 amino acids long. CDR3 DNA sequence: TGTGCCAGCTCGGCAGGGGTTGATTCTGAAGCTTTCTTT. Its protein product is CASSAGVDSEAFF.

The V gene is TRBV20-1, the J gene TRBJ1-1; TRBD1 is a possible D gene (5 bases). Trimming left V 5 bases short and J 7 bases short, with 17 bases between. The CDR3 contains 13 residues. CDR1 and CDR2 from the germline V gene are DFQATT and SNEGSKA (reference sequence). The CDR3 bases are TGCAGTGCTTGGTATAGGGGTCAAAGTGAAGCTTTCTTT. This encodes CSAWYRGQSEAFF.

The chain employs TRBV20-1 and TRBJ2-3; 7 positions match TRBD2. The CDR3 covers 15 residues. Germline V gives CDR1 DFQATT, CDR2 SNEGSKA (reference sequence). V lost 2 bases to trimming and J lost 4 bases; unmatched junction nucleotides: 9. CDR3 protein: CSARQDSGSADTQYF. CDR3 nucleotides: TGCAGTGCTAGACAAGATAGCGGGTCCGCAGATACGCAGTATTTT.

This clonotype turned up a few times. V is TRBV20-1 and J is TRBJ2-7; TRBD1 might be the D (5 bases). Germline CDR1 reads DFQATT; CDR2 reads SNEGSKA (reference sequence). The CDR3 covers 12 residues. Between the trimmed V and J ends, which lost 6 bases and 7 bases, there was a span of 16 bases. The DNA of the CDR3 is TGCAGTGCCCAGGGTAGATTCAATGAGCAGTACTTC. Translation: CSAQGRFNEQYF.

This clonotype appeared many times. The chain carries TRBV4-3 and TRBJ2-5; D uncertain. The germline V gene encodes CDR1 LGHNA and CDR2 YSLEER. V was clipped by 10 bases and J by 5 bases, with 20 bases between them. The CDR3 totals 14 residues. CDR3 coding DNA: TGCGCCACCCTGTTTGTTGACCGGCGGGAGACCCAGTACTTC. Its protein is CATLFVDRRETQYF.

This CDR3 reads CASSSLAGASEQFF. CDR3 DNA sequence: TGTGCCAGCAGCTCCTTAGCGGGAGCAAGTGAGCAGTTCTTC. The genes are TRBV7-2 and TRBJ2-1; TRBD2 matches at 9 bases. The CDR3 totals 14 residues. Germline trimming cut 4 bases from V and 9 bases from J; bases unmatched to any gene: 7. Germline V CDR1 and CDR2: SGHTA, FQGNSA.

There are many counts of this clonotype. The gene calls are TRBV5-1 and TRBJ2-5; 7 bases line up with TRBD2. In germline, CDR1 is SGHRS, CDR2 YFSETQ. The CDR3 runs 19 residues. V trimming: 4 bases; J trimming: 1 base; junction bases outside the gene matches: 19. This CDR3 reads CASSAPGTTATQLQETQYF. For the CDR3, the DNA is TGCGCCAGCAGCGCACCCGGGACTACAGCGACCCAACTCCAAGAGACCCAGTACTTC. The full variable domain, completed using reference TRBV5-1 and TRBJ2-5, is KAGVTQTPRYLIKTRGQQVTLSCSPISGHRSVSWYQQTPGQGLQFLFEYFSETQRNKGNFPGRFSGRQFSNSRSEMNVSTLELGDSALYLCASSAPGTTATQLQETQYFGPGTRLLVL.

Comments on this clonotype: The junction and the germline gene differ at one end; a read error may be behind it. This rearrangement joins TRBV4-1 to TRBJ1-1; 7 bases are shared with TRBD1. Germline V gene sequence: CDR1 MGHRA, CDR2 YSYEKL. The CDR3 loop spans 17 amino acids. CDR3 region: CASSQVRGGQGKTETFF. Written as DNA, the CDR3 is TGCGCCAGCAGCCAAGTGAGAGGGGGCCAGGGGAAAACTGAAACTTTCTTT.

In this sample, this clonotype turned up once. A junction end diverges from the germline sequence, so it may reflect a read error. The rearrangement uses TRBV6-6 and TRBJ1-5; unclear D gene. CDR1 MNHNY and CDR2 SVGAGI come from the germline V gene (reference sequence). This CDR3 contains 14 residues. The CDR3 here is CVSTEGVGNQPQHF. Here the CDR3 DNA reads TGTGTCAGCACCGAAGGTGTTGGCAATCAGCCCCAGCATTTT.

This clonotype was picked up a small number of times. The chain couples TRBV5-1 to TRBJ1-2; weak D call: TRBD1 (5 bases). Per germline, CDR1 SGHRS and CDR2 YFSETQ. The ends were cut back, 0 bases at V and 4 bases at J, with 16 bases in the middle. The CDR3 runs to 16 residues. The CDR3 region has the DNA TGCGCCAGCAGCTTGGGTGATCCAGGACAACTCTATGGCTACACCTTC. Amino acids: CASSLGDPGQLYGYTF.

The rearrangement links TRBV29-1 to TRBJ2-4; tentative D call: TRBD2 (6 bases). The V gene lost 6 bases and the J gene lost 15 bases, with 18 bases spanning the gap. The CDR3 totals 11 residues. Germline V gene lookup returns CDR1 SQVTM and CDR2 ANQGSEA. The chain's CDR3 is CSVVRRETRYF. The CDR3 DNA follows: TGCAGCGTCGTAAGGAGGGAGACCCGGTACTTC.

This clonotype was detected ten times or more. The chain couples TRBV4-2 to TRBJ2-1; 10 bases are shared with TRBD2. The CDR3 spans 14 residues. V dropped 0 bases and J dropped 15; count of bases not matched to a gene: 8. Germline V gene data show CDR1 as LGHNA and CDR2 as YNFKEQ. The CDR3 DNA is TGTGCCAGCAGCCAAGATCAAGGAGCGGGAGGGCTGTTCTTC. Its translation is CASSQDQGAGGLFF.

V and J are TRBV9 and TRBJ1-5, with D uncertain. Germline V gives CDR1 SGDLS, CDR2 YYNGEE. V lost 0 bases to trimming and J lost 4 bases, with 8 bases between them. The CDR3 extends over 14 amino acids. CDR3 loop: CASSVEPENQPQHF. The CDR3 DNA is TGTGCCAGCAGCGTAGAGCCGGAGAATCAGCCCCAGCATTTT.

The chain carries TRBV20-1 and TRBJ1-5; the D gene is possibly TRBD1 (5 bases). From germline, CDR1 is DFQATT and CDR2 SNEGSKA (reference sequence). The V and J ends lost 3 bases and 0 bases respectively, with 15 bases between them. This CDR3 has 16 amino acids. The CDR3 DNA reads as TGCAGTGCTAGTCTGGGGGAAGCTTATAGCAATCAGCCCCAGCATTTT. This codes for CSASLGEAYSNQPQHF.

The chain is built from TRBV5-1 and TRBJ2-1; TRBD1 or TRBD2 may be the D gene (5 bases each). The length of the CDR3 is 13 residues. Germline CDR1 SGHRS, CDR2 YFSETQ. V dropped 4 bases and J dropped 9 bases, with 14 bases sitting between them. The CDR3: CASSRIPGTEQFF. The CDR3 DNA reads TGCGCCAGCAGCCGTATTCCAGGGACTGAGCAGTTCTTC. Complete variable domain (other parts from reference TRBV5-1 and TRBJ2-1): KAGVTQTPRYLIKTRGQQVTLSCSPISGHRSVSWYQQTPGQGLQFLFEYFSETQRNKGNFPGRFSGRQFSNSRSEMNVSTLELGDSALYLCASSRIPGTEQFFGPGTRLTVL.

The rearrangement links TRBV2 to TRBJ1-6, with a weak D call TRBD1 (5 bases). V was pared by 6 bases and J by 8 bases, with 20 bases between. CDR1 is SNHLY, CDR2 FYNNEI, per germline. CDR3 size: 16 residues. The DNA for the CDR3 is TGTGCCAGCAGCTTAGACATAGGGGCACAGGATTCACCCCTCCACTTT. Translated, it gives CASSLDIGAQDSPLHF.

The chain recombines TRBV12-3 or TRBV12-4 with TRBJ1-3; no firm D call. V lost 6 bases to trimming and J lost 4 bases, with 13 bases between them. CDR3 length: 14 residues. The CDR3 coding sequence is TGTGCCAGCAGGGGAACAGTTTTCGGAAACACCATATATTTT. It translates to CASRGTVFGNTIYF.

In its sample, this clonotype was seen a few times. This chain links TRBV6-5 with TRBJ1-1; D uncertain. Germline values: CDR1 MNHEY, CDR2 SVGAGI. The CDR3 covers 15 residues. With 0 bases removed from V and 3 bases from J, the gap between germline ends came to 11 bases. CDR3 nucleotides: TGTGCCAGCAGTTACTCACAGAGAGGCGACACTGAAGCTTTCTTT. It is translated as CASSYSQRGDTEAFF.

This clonotype was recorded a few times. The chain is built from TRBV9 and TRBJ1-2, with D perhaps matching TRBD1 (6 bases). Trimming removed 3 bases at V and 8 bases at J, with 26 bases between. CDR1 and CDR2 (germline): SGDLS, YYNGEE. The CDR3 loop spans 17 amino acids. The CDR3 DNA sequence: TGTGCCAGCAGCGCGAACCCGGGACACCTTGCTCGGCGGGGCTACACCTTC. As protein: CASSANPGHLARRGYTF.